A selection of T cell receptor beta chains follows, all from one sample in a study of shared clonotypes between healthy human individuals. The method was immunoSEQ multiplex PCR; TCRdb's version includes in-frame clones alone and lacks a portion of them. The sample yields millions of clones, 85% to 95% seen once. The sequencing sample was made of naive CD8+ T cells sorted from blood. Receptor source: a man aged 18 to 30 in good health. CDR3s include the opening cysteine and the closing phenylalanine or tryptophan. Each record gives: D gene, clone size, J gene, V gene, CDR3 DNA, CDR3 protein. The D gene is left open where the match is weak. The size entry is marked missing in some rows and otherwise reads once, few, many or a size class.

>.|.|TRBJ2-7|TRBV27
TGTGCCAGCAGTTACCAGGGGCCCTCCTACGAGCAGTACTTC
CASSYQGPSYEQYF
>.|.|TRBJ2-2|TRBV21-1
TGTGCCAGCAGCACCACAATGGGGACAGCGATTGTCGCCGGGGAGCTGTTTTTT
CASSTTMGTAIVAGELFF
>.|.|TRBJ2-1|TRBV7-6
TGTGCCAGCAGCTTAGTAGGCTCCAATGAGCAGTTCTTC
CASSLVGSNEQFF
>TRBD2|.|TRBJ2-2|TRBV4-1
TGCGCCAGCAGCCCGTGGACTAGCGGTTCCGTCGGGGAGCTGTTTTTT
CASSPWTSGSVGELFF
>TRBD1|.|TRBJ1-2|TRBV5-4
TGTGCCAGCAGCTTGGTCCAGACAGGGGGCGACTATGGCTACACCTTC
CASSLVQTGGDYGYTF
>.|.|TRBJ2-7|TRBV6-8
TGTGCCAGCAGTTACGATTTCTCAGGGGATATCGAGCAGTACTTC
CASSYDFSGDIEQYF
>.|once|TRBJ2-1|TRBV11-1
TGTGCCAGCAGCTTAGGAGGAGGGAATCCCTACAATGAGCAGTTCTTC
CASSLGGGNPYNEQFF
>.|.|TRBJ2-2|TRBV6-5
TGTGCCAGCAGTGACTGGGGTACCGGGGAGCTGTTTTTT
CASSDWGTGELFF
>TRBD1|few|TRBJ2-7|TRBV4-3
TGCGCCAGCAGCCCCGGACAGGGCGGCTACGAGCAGTACTTC
CASSPGQGGYEQYF
>.|once|TRBJ2-7|TRBV21-1
TGTGCCAGCAGCGCACCCAGGGGGCGACGCATTTGCGAGCAGTACTTC
CASSAPRGRRICEQYF
>TRBD2|.|TRBJ2-7|TRBV7-2
TGTGCCAGCAGCTCTAGCGGGAGCGGGGGGGACGAGCAGTACTTC
CASSSSGSGGDEQYF
>TRBD2|.|TRBJ2-1|TRBV27
TGTGCCAGCAGTTTAGGTAGCGGGGGGTTCAATGAGCAGTTCTTC
CASSLGSGGFNEQFF
>.|.|TRBJ2-5|TRBV5-1
TGCGCCAGCAGCTTGACAGGAGGGTACCAAGAGACCCAGTACTTC
CASSLTGGYQETQYF
>.|.|TRBJ2-7|TRBV6-5
TGTGCCAGCAGTTACTCTGCGGCTGCCTACGAGCAGTACTTC
CASSYSAAAYEQYF
>.|once|TRBJ1-2|TRBV28
TGTGCCAGCAGTTTAGTCCCAGGTGGATATGGCTACACCTTC
CASSLVPGGYGYTF
>.|.|TRBJ1-5|TRBV28
TGTGCCAGCAGTTTGAGGCAGGGAGGAAATCAGCCCCAGCATTTT
CASSLRQGGNQPQHF
>TRBD1|.|TRBJ1-2|TRBV6-5
TGTGCCAGCACGACAGGGTCTAACTATGGCTACACCTTC
CASTTGSNYGYTF
>.|.|TRBJ2-7|TRBV28
TGTGCCAGCAGTCCAGGGTTCTACGAGCAGTACTTC
CASSPGFYEQYF
>TRBD1|.|TRBJ1-1|TRBV27
TGTGCCAGCGGGGACAGGGGGCGAGCTGAAGCTTTCTTT
CASGDRGRAEAFF
>TRBD1|.|TRBJ1-4|TRBV27
TGTGCCTCACGGGACAGACTTTTTAGTAATGAAAAACTGTTTTTT
CASRDRLFSNEKLFF
>.|.|TRBJ2-7|TRBV11-2
TGTGCCAGCAGCTTCCCGTCAGGAGCCTACGAGCAGTACTTC
CASSFPSGAYEQYF
>TRBD2|.|TRBJ2-7|TRBV5-1
TGCGCCAGCAGCTTGGGAGCGGGAGTTGGGAGCTCCTACGAGCAGTACTTC
CASSLGAGVGSSYEQYF
>.|.|TRBJ2-7|TRBV4-2
TGTGCCAGCAGCCAAGATTGGGGGGTATCGGTTTACGAGCAGTACTTC
CASSQDWGVSVYEQYF
>.|.|TRBJ2-3|TRBV9
TGTGCCAGCAGCTTATCAGATACGCAGTATTTT
CASSLSDTQYF
>.|.|TRBJ1-1|TRBV9
TGTGCCAGCAGCGTAGAACCCCTCGGATCCGAAGCTTTCTTT
CASSVEPLGSEAFF
>.|few|TRBJ1-1|TRBV27
TGTGCCAGCAGTTTTATCGTTGGCACTGAAGCTTTCTTT
CASSFIVGTEAFF
>TRBD1|once|TRBJ1-1|TRBV30
TGTGCCTGGAACGCCGGGACAGGGAACACTGAAGCTTTCTTT
CAWNAGTGNTEAFF
>.|.|TRBJ1-1|TRBV27
TGTGCCAGCAGTTTAATGACGAACACTGAAGCTTTCTTT
CASSLMTNTEAFF
>.|.|TRBJ2-5|TRBV11-2
TGTGCCAGCAGCGGGGTAGAGGGTCAAGAGACCCAGTACTTC
CASSGVEGQETQYF
>.|.|TRBJ2-7|TRBV5-6
TGTGCCAGCAGCTTGGCAGGGACCCTCTACGAGCAGTACTTC
CASSLAGTLYEQYF
>TRBD1|.|TRBJ1-1|TRBV25-1
TGTGCCAGCAAAACCGACGCTCTCCAGGGGGTGCACACTGAAGCTTTCTTT
CASKTDALQGVHTEAFF
>.|.|TRBJ2-2|TRBV27
TGTGCCAGCAGTTGGACAGCCTCGAACACCGGGGAGCTGTTTTTT
CASSWTASNTGELFF
>TRBD1|.|TRBJ2-3|TRBV4-3
TGCGCCAGCAGCCAGTGGGACAGGGGAATTTTCGATACGCAGTATTTT
CASSQWDRGIFDTQYF
>TRBD2|once|TRBJ2-3|TRBV7-8
TGTGCCAGCAGCGTACAGACTAGCGGGGGCACAGATACGCAGTATTTT
CASSVQTSGGTDTQYF
>TRBD2|.|TRBJ2-5|TRBV6-1
TGTGCCAGCAGTGAATCCGGGAGCCTAGCGGGAGGGCAGGGGCAGCAAGAGACCCAGTACTTC
CASSESGSLAGGQGQQETQYF
>TRBD1|.|TRBJ1-1|TRBV7-9
TGTGCCAGCAGCTTAGCGGGGACAGGGGCGACTGAAGCTTTCTTT
CASSLAGTGATEAFF
>TRBD2|.|TRBJ2-1|TRBV19
TGTGCCAGTCAGCCAAGCGGGGTGGGCTACAATGAGCAGTTCTTC
CASQPSGVGYNEQFF
>.|.|TRBJ2-1|TRBV5-6
TGTGCCAGCAGCTTGCCTGGGGCCAATGAGCAGTTCTTC
CASSLPGANEQFF
>TRBD2|once|TRBJ2-3|TRBV5-1
TGCGCCAGCAGCTTAGAGAATAGCGGGAGAATGACAGATACGCAGTATTTT
CASSLENSGRMTDTQYF
>.|.|TRBJ1-6|TRBV5-1
TGCGCCAGCAGCTTGGATTGGGGAACTGGGTCACCCCTCCACTTT
CASSLDWGTGSPLHF
>.|.|TRBJ2-2|TRBV4-1
TGCGCCAGCAGCCAAGATGCACCGAACACCGGGGAGCTGTTTTTT
CASSQDAPNTGELFF
>.|.|TRBJ2-7|TRBV4-3
TGCGCCAGCAGCCAGGTTACGGACGGGGCCTACGAGCAGTACTTC
CASSQVTDGAYEQYF